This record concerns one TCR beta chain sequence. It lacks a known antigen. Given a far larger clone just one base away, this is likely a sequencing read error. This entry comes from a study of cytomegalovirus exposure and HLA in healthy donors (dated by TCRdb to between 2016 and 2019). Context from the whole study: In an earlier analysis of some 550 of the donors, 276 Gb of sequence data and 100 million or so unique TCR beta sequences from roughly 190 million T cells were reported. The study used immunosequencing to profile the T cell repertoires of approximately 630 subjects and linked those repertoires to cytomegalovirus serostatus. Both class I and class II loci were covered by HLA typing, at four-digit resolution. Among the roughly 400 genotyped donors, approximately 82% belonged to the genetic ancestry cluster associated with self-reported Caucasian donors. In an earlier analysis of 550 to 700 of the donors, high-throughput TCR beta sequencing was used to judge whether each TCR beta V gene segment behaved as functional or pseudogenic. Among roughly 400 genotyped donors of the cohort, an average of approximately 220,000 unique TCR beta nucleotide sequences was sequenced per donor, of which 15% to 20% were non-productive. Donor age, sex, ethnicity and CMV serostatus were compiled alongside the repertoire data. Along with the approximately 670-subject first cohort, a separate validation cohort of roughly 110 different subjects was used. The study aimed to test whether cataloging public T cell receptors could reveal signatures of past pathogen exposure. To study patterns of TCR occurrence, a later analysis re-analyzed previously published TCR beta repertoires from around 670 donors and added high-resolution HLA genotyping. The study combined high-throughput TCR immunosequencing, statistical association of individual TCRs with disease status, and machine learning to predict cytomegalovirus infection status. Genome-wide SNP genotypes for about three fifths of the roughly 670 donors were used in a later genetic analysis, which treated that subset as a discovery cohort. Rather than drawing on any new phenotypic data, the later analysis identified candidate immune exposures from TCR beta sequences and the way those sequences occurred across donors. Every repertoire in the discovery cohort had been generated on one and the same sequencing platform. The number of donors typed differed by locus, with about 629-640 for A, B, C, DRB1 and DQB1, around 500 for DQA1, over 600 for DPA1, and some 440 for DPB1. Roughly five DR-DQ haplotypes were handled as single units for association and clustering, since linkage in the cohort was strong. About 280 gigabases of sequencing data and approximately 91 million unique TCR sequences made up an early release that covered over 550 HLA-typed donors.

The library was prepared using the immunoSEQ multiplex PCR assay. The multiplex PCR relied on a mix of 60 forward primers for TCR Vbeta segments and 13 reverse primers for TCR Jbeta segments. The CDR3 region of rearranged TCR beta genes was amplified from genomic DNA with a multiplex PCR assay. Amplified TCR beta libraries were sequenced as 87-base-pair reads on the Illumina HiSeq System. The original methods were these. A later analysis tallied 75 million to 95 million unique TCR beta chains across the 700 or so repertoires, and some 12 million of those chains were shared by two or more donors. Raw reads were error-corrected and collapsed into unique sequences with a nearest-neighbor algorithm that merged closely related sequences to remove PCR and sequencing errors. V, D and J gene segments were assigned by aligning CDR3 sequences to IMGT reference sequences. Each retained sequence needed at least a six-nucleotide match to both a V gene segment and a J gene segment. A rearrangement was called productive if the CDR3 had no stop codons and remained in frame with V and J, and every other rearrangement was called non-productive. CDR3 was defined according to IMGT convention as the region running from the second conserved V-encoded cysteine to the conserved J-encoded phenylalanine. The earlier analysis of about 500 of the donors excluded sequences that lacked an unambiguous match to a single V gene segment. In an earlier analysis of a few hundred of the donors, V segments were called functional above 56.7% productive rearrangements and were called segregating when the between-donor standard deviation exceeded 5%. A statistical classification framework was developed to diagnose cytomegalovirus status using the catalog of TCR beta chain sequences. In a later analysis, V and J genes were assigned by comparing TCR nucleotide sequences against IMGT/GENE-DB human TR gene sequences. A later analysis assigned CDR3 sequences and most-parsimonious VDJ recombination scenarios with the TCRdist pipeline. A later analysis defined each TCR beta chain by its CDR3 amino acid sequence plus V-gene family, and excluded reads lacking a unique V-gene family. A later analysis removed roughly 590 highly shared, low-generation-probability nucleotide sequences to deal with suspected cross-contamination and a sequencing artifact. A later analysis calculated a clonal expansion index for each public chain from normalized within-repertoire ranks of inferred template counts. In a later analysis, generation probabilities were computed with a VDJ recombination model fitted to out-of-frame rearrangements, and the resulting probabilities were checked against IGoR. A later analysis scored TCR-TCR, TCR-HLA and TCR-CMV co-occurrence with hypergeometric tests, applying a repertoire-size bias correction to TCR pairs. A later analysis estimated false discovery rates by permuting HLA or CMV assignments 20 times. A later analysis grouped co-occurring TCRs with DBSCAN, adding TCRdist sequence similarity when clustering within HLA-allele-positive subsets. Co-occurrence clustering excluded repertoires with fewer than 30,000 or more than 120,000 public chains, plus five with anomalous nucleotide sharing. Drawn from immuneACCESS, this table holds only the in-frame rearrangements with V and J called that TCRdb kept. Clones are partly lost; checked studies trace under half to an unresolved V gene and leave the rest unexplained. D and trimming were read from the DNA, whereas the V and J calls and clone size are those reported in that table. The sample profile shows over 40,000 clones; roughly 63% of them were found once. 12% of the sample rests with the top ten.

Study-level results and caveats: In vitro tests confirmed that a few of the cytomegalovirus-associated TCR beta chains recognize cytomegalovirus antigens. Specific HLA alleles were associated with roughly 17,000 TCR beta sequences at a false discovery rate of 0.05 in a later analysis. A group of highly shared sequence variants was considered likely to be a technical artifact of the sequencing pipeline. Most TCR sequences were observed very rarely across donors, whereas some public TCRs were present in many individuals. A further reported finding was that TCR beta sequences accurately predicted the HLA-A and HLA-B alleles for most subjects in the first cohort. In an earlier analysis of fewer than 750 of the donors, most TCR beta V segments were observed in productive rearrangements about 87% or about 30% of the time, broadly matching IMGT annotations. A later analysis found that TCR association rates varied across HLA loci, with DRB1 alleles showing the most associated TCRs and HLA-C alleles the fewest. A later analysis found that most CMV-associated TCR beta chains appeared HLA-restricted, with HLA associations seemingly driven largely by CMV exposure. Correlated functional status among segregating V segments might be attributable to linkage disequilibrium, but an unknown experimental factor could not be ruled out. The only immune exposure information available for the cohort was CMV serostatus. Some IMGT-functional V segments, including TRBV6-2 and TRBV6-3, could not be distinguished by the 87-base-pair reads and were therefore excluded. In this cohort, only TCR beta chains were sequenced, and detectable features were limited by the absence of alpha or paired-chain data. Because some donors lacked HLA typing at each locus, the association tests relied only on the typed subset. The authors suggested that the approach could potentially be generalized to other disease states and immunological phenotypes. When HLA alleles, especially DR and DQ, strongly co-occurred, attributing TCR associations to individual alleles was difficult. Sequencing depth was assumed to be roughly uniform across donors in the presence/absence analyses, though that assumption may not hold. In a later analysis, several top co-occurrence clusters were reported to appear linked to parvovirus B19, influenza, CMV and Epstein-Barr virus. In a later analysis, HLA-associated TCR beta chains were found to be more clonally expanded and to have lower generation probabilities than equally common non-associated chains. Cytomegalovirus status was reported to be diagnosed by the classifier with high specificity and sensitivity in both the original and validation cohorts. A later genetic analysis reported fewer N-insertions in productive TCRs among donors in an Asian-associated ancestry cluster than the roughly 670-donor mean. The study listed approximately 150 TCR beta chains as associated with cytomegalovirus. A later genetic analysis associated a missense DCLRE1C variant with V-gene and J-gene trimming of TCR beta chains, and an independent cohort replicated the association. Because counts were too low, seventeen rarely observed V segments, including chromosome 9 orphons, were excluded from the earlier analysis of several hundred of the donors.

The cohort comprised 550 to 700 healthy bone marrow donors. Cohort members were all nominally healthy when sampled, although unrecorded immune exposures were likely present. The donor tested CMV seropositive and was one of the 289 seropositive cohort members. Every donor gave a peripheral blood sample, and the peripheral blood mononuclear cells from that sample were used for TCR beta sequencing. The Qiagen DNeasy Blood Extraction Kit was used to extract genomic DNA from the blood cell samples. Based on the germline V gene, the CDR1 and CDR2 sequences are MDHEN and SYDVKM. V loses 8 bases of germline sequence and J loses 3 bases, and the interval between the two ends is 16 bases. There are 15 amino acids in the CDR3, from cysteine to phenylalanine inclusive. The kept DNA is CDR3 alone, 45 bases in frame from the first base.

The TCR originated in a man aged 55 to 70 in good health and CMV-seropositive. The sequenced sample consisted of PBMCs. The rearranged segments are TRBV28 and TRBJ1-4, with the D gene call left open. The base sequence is TGTGCCAGCGCAAGGTGGCGGGCAGCTAATGAAAAACTGTTTTTT. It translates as CASARWRAANEKLFF.